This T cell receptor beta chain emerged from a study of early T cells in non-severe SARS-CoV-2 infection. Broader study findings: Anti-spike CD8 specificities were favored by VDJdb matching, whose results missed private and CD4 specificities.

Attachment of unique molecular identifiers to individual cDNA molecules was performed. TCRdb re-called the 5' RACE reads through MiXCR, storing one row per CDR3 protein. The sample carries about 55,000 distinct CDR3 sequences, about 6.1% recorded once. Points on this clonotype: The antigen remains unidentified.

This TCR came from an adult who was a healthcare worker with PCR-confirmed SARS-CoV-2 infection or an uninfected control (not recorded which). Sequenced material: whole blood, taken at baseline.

As DNA, the CDR3 is TGTGCCAGCAGCCCCCCGGGCGTGGATACGCAGTATTTT. Its translation: CASSPPGVDTQYF. This chain links TRBV6-2 or TRBV6-3 with TRBJ2-3; D is unresolved. CDR1 MNHEY and CDR2 SVGEGT come from the germline V gene. The V gene lost 6 bases and the J gene lost 6 bases, with 13 bases spanning the gap. The CDR3 is 13 amino acids.